Each of the 28 T cell receptor beta chains below was sequenced from the same sample in a study of T cell responses to AZD1222 COVID-19 vaccine. Measured with immunoSEQ multiplex PCR; TCRdb has only the in-frame clones, and not every one. This repertoire shows approximately 120,000 clones, about 85% found once; its top ten account for about 4.4%. Here the sequenced sample was peripheral blood, taken 28 days after the second AZD1222 dose. Receptor source: an adult who received the AZD1222 COVID-19 vaccine.

This sequence joins TRBV11-2 and TRBJ1-6, with D unclear. The CDR3 is 14 amino acids. V gave up 3 bases and J gave up 7 bases, with 10 bases separating them. Germline CDR1 reads SGHAT; CDR2 reads FQNNGV. DNA for the CDR3: TGTGCCAGCAGCTTGGAACAGCGAAATTCACCCCTCCACTTT. Translation: CASSLEQRNSPLHF.

The gene calls are TRBV7-2 and TRBJ1-6; tentatively, D is TRBD1 (5 bases). This CDR3 contains 17 residues. Germline V CDR1 and CDR2: SGHTA, FQGNSA. Trimming pared 5 bases from V and 3 bases from J, leaving 17 bases between. This chain's CDR3 is CASSARDPLSYNSPLHF. The CDR3 DNA sequence: TGTGCCAGCAGCGCTAGGGACCCCTTGAGCTATAATTCACCCCTCCACTTT.

This clone was counted once. Other DNA sequences within the sample encode an identical CDR3. This rearrangement joins TRBV19 to TRBJ2-1, with 7 bases fitting TRBD2. The germline V gene encodes CDR1 LNHDA and CDR2 SQIVND (reference sequence). J lost 1 base, V lost 10 bases, and 10 bases had no gene match. This CDR3 region has 15 residues. CDR3 coding DNA: TGTGCCACCAGGACCGGGGGGAGTTCCTACAATGAGCAGTTCTTC. Translating gives CATRTGGSSYNEQFF.

V and J are TRBV10-2 and TRBJ2-3; D perhaps matches TRBD2 (6 bases). The CDR3 spans 14 residues. From germline, CDR1 is WSHSY and CDR2 SAAADI. V was clipped by 7 bases and J by 0 bases, with 11 bases between them. CDR3 nucleotide sequence: TGCGCCAGCATGGAGGGTTCTAGCACAGATACGCAGTATTTT. It translates to CASMEGSSTDTQYF.

The chain employs TRBV18 and TRBJ1-5; D remains ambiguous. Germline-derived CDR1 and CDR2 are KGHSH and LQKENI. V lost 1 base, J lost 3 bases, and 10 bases lay in between. The CDR3 has 15 amino acids. In DNA, the CDR3 is TGTGCCAGCTCACCACAAGGTTCAGACAATCAGCCCCAGCATTTT. Translated: CASSPQGSDNQPQHF. The full variable domain, completed using reference TRBV18 and TRBJ1-5, is NAGVMQNPRHLVRRRGQEARLRCSPMKGHSHVYWYRQLPEEGLKFMVYLQKENIIDESGMPKERFSAEFPKEGPSILRIQQVVRGDSAAYFCASSPQGSDNQPQHFGDGTRLSIL.

The CDR3 sequence: CASSLAPGSYNEQFF. In DNA, the CDR3 is TGCGCCAGCAGCTTGGCCCCTGGGTCCTACAATGAGCAGTTCTTC. The V gene is TRBV5-1, the J gene TRBJ2-1; D ambiguous. Germline loops: CDR1 SGHRS, CDR2 YFSETQ. The CDR3 runs to 15 residues. V gave up 0 bases and J gave up 1 base, with 8 bases separating them.

The CDR3 region is CASSFTTGGNQPQHF. CDR3 sequence (DNA): TGCGCCAGCAGCTTCACTACAGGGGGAAATCAGCCCCAGCATTTT. The chain carries TRBV5-1 and TRBJ1-5; 8 nucleotides match TRBD1. This CDR3 contains 15 residues. Germline V lookup: CDR1 SGHRS, CDR2 YFSETQ. Trimming took 2 bases from V and 4 from J; bases not matched to a gene: 5.

This chain joins TRBV2 and TRBJ2-7; 8 bases are shared with TRBD2. The CDR3 is made up of 18 amino acids. Germline V gives CDR1 SNHLY, CDR2 FYNNEI. Trimming took 7 bases from V and 2 from J; bases not matched to a gene: 19. CDR3: CASTNTPPTGTRTYEQYF. The CDR3 coding sequence is TGTGCCAGCACCAACACCCCCCCGACCGGGACTAGAACCTACGAGCAGTACTTC.

The chain uses TRBV7-9 and TRBJ1-4; D is perhaps TRBD1 (5 bases). The CDR3 covers 14 residues. In germline, CDR1 is SEHNR, CDR2 FQNEAQ (reference sequence). The V gene lost 5 bases and the J gene lost 6 bases, with 13 bases spanning the gap. CDR3 sequence: CASSPTGAYEKLFF. CDR3 DNA sequence: TGTGCCAGCAGCCCCACCGGGGCTTATGAAAAACTGTTTTTT.

The chain employs TRBV6-2 or TRBV6-3 and TRBJ1-5, with 10 bases matching TRBD1. The trim removed 5 bases at V and 1 base at J, leaving 5 bases unmatched. Germline V gene data show CDR1 as MNHEY and CDR2 as SVGEGT. The CDR3 covers 16 residues. The CDR3 here is CASSTRTGGSNQPQHF. The CDR3 coding sequence is TGTGCCAGCAGTACCCGGACAGGGGGGAGCAATCAGCCCCAGCATTTT.

The chain recombines TRBV5-1 with TRBJ2-5; 7 bases match TRBD1. The ends lost 4 bases at V and 1 base at J; junction bases unmatched: 19. The CDR3 loop spans 19 amino acids. Per the germline V gene, CDR1 is SGHRS and CDR2 is YFSETQ. The chain's CDR3 is CASSLGQRDPGRFQETQYF. DNA of the CDR3: TGCGCCAGCAGCCTGGGACAGCGTGACCCTGGGCGGTTCCAAGAGACCCAGTACTTC. Looking up the rest from reference TRBV5-1 and TRBJ2-5 gives the full variable domain: KAGVTQTPRYLIKTRGQQVTLSCSPISGHRSVSWYQQTPGQGLQFLFEYFSETQRNKGNFPGRFSGRQFSNSRSEMNVSTLELGDSALYLCASSLGQRDPGRFQETQYFGPGTRLLVL.

The chain is built from TRBV30 and TRBJ2-5, with D possibly being TRBD2 (6 bases). Germline CDR1 reads GTSNPN; CDR2 reads SVGIG (reference sequence). CDR3 length: 12 amino acids. The V gene lost 5 bases and the J gene lost 6 bases, with 13 bases spanning the gap. CDR3 residues: CAWVSEGKTQYF. The CDR3 DNA is TGTGCCTGGGTATCGGAGGGAAAGACCCAGTACTTC.

The chain couples TRBV7-9 to TRBJ1-1; D may be TRBD1 (5 bases). CDR1 is SEHNR, CDR2 FQNEAQ, per germline (reference sequence). The V end was cut by 1 base, the J end by 11 bases, with 14 bases between. The CDR3 covers 13 residues. CDR3: CASSLDTQGEAFF. The CDR3 DNA follows: TGTGCCAGCAGCTTAGATACCCAAGGGGAGGCTTTCTTT.

Written as DNA, the CDR3 is TGTGCCAGCAGCTACCGCACGGGACAGGGGTCCAACTATGGCTACACCTTC. Protein: CASSYRTGQGSNYGYTF. The chain links TRBV7-2 to TRBJ1-2; 10 bases are a match to TRBD1. The CDR3 consists of 17 residues. Germline CDR1 reads SGHTA; CDR2 reads FQGNSA. Trimming removed 4 bases from V and 2 bases from J; junction bases left unmatched: 10.

The chain combines TRBV24-1 with TRBJ2-1; no clear D. The V end lost 2 bases, the J end lost 7 bases, and 14 bases lay between the germline ends. There are 15 residues in the CDR3. Per the germline V gene, CDR1 is KGHDR and CDR2 is SFDVKD. CDR3 region: CATSDSQSDANEQFF. CDR3 in DNA: TGTGCCACCAGTGATTCCCAATCGGACGCAAATGAGCAGTTCTTC.

The chain recombines TRBV11-2 with TRBJ2-5; no reliable D call. CDR3 length equals 15 residues. CDR1 and CDR2 from the germline V gene are SGHAT and FQNNGV. V lost 2 bases to trimming and J lost 0 bases, with 10 bases between them. The CDR3 is CASSLSQMYQETQYF. The CDR3 DNA reads as TGTGCCAGCAGCTTATCCCAAATGTACCAAGAGACCCAGTACTTC.

V and J are TRBV29-1 and TRBJ1-2, with D maybe TRBD1 (5 bases). The CDR3 spans 16 residues. Looked up from germline, CDR1 is SQVTM and CDR2 is ANQGSEA. The germline V and J ends were trimmed by 5 bases and 2 bases, with 21 bases remaining between them. The CDR3 is CSVPKVGDFRNYGYTF. The CDR3 DNA is TGCAGCGTTCCGAAAGTAGGGGACTTTAGGAACTATGGCTACACCTTC.

V is TRBV28 and J is TRBJ1-2; 11 nucleotides agree with TRBD1. This CDR3 contains 16 residues. Trimming at V came to 5 bases and at J to 8 bases, leaving 13 bases not matched to a gene. Germline loops: CDR1 MDHEN, CDR2 SYDVKM. This CDR3 is CASSKTGQGANYGYTF. CDR3 DNA sequence: TGTGCCAGCAGTAAAACTGGACAGGGGGCCAATTACGGCTACACCTTC.

The chain combines TRBV3-1 (or the pseudogene TRBV3-2) with TRBJ2-7; D unresolved. V was cut by 3 bases and J by 0 bases, with 9 bases left in between. The CDR3 is made up of 14 amino acids. Germline V gene lookup returns CDR1 LGHDT and CDR2 YNNKEL (reference sequence). The CDR3 sequence is CASSQRSLSYEQYF. CDR3 DNA sequence: TGTGCCAGCAGCCAGAGATCACTCTCCTACGAGCAGTACTTC.

V gene TRBV19 combines with J gene TRBJ2-7; 11 bases are a match to TRBD1. V was clipped by 5 bases and J by 2 bases; unmatched bases: 5. Germline-derived CDR1 and CDR2 are LNHDA and SQIVND (reference sequence). This CDR3 has 15 residues. The CDR3 is CASSGGTGGAYEQYF. CDR3 DNA sequence: TGTGCCAGTAGTGGGGGGACAGGGGGTGCCTACGAGCAGTACTTC.

The chain uses TRBV5-6 and TRBJ1-1; D gene uncertain. The V end was cut by 3 bases, the J end by 11 bases, with 14 bases between. Germline V lookup: CDR1 SGHDT, CDR2 YYEEEE. This CDR3 contains 12 residues. The CDR3, as DNA: TGTGCCAGCAGCTCATACTCCTTCGGGGCTTTCTTT. It translates to CASSSYSFGAFF. Drawing the rest from reference TRBV5-6 and TRBJ1-1, the complete variable domain is DAGVTQSPTHLIKTRGQQVTLRCSPKSGHDTVSWYQQALGQGPQFIFQYYEEEERQRGNFPDRFSGHQFPNYSSELNVNALLLGDSALYLCASSSYSFGAFFGQGTRLTVV.

This chain links TRBV19 with TRBJ2-7, with TRBD1 matching over 10 bases. The CDR3 length is 15 residues. CDR1 is LNHDA, CDR2 SQIVND, per germline (reference sequence). V trimming: 5 bases; J trimming: 3 bases; junction bases outside the gene matches: 7. CDR3 nucleotides: TGTGCCAGTAGTGTAATTGGGACAGGGGACTACGAGCAGTACTTC. This encodes CASSVIGTGDYEQYF.

This chain joins TRBV3-1 (or the pseudogene TRBV3-2) and TRBJ2-3; TRBD1 is a possible D gene (6 bases). Germline V CDR1 and CDR2: LGHDT, YNNKEL (reference sequence). The CDR3 covers 16 residues. V gave up 3 bases and J gave up 4 bases, with 17 bases separating them. This CDR3 reads CASSQVGQQIADTQYF. CDR3 bases: TGTGCCAGCAGCCAGGTAGGACAGCAGATTGCAGATACGCAGTATTTT.

The CDR3 DNA is TGTGCCAGCACCCTATCGCGGCCGGGGGAGACCCAGTACTTC. Its protein is CASTLSRPGETQYF. The V call is TRBV6-5, the J call TRBJ2-5; D is perhaps TRBD2 (5 bases). The V and J ends lost 7 bases and 5 bases respectively, with 17 bases between them. In germline, CDR1 is MNHEY, CDR2 SVGAGI. The CDR3 has 14 amino acids.

This chain joins TRBV12-3 or TRBV12-4 and TRBJ1-5, with D unresolved. V shed 11 bases and J shed 1 base, with 9 bases lying between them. This CDR3 has 12 amino acids. CDR3 loop: CAGKGSNQPQHF. In DNA form, the CDR3 reads TGTGCCGGGAAGGGCAGCAATCAGCCCCAGCATTTT.

This chain uses TRBV12-3 or TRBV12-4 with TRBJ2-5, with D unclear. Trimming removed 7 bases from V and 4 bases from J, with 10 bases in between. The CDR3 sequence is 12 residues long. The CDR3 loop is CASTTTRETQYF. The CDR3 coding sequence is TGTGCCAGCACCACCACCAGAGAGACCCAGTACTTC.

The CDR3 region has the DNA TGTGCCAGCAGCCCTACGGCCACTTGGGGACACCCTAACTATGGCTACACCTTC. Translated: CASSPTATWGHPNYGYTF. V is TRBV28 and J is TRBJ1-2, with D possibly being TRBD1 (6 bases). The germline V and J ends were trimmed by 6 bases and 0 bases, with 23 bases remaining between them. Germline CDR1 MDHEN, CDR2 SYDVKM. This CDR3 region has 18 residues.

The J gene is TRBJ2-7, the V gene TRBV5-6; the D is unclear. V was clipped by 1 base and J by 5 bases, with 7 bases between them. The CDR3 covers 12 residues. The germline CDR1 and CDR2 sequences are SGHDT and YYEEEE. This chain's CDR3 is CASSLRIHEQYF. The CDR3 region has the DNA TGTGCCAGCAGCTTGAGAATCCACGAGCAGTACTTC. The full variable domain, rest sourced from reference TRBV5-6 and TRBJ2-7, is DAGVTQSPTHLIKTRGQQVTLRCSPKSGHDTVSWYQQALGQGPQFIFQYYEEEERQRGNFPDRFSGHQFPNYSSELNVNALLLGDSALYLCASSLRIHEQYFGPGTRLTVT.